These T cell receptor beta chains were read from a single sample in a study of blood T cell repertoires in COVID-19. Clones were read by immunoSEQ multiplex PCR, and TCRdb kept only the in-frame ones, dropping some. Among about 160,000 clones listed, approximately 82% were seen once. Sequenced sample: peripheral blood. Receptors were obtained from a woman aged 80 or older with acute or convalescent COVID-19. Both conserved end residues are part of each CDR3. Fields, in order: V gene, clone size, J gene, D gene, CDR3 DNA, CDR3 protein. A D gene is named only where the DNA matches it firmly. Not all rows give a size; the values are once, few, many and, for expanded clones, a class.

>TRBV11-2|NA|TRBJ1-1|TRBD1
TGTGCCAGCAGCTTTGGTAGGACAGGGGAAACTGAAGCTTTCTTT
CASSFGRTGETEAFF
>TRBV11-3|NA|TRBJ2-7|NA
TGTGCCAGCAGCGGGGCGTGGGAGCAGTACTTC
CASSGAWEQYF
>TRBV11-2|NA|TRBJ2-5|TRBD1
TGTGCCAGCAGCTTAGAGGGGACAGCCAAAGAGACCCAGTACTTC
CASSLEGTAKETQYF
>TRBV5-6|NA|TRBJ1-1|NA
TGTGCCAGCAGGGGCTGGGGGGGTAAGACTGAAGCTTTCTTT
CASRGWGGKTEAFF
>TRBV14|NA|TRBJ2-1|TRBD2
TGTGCCAGCACTCCGAAGCGGGGCCTTAGAAACAATGAGCAGTTCTTC
CASTPKRGLRNNEQFF
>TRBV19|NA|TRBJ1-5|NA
TGTGCCAGTAGTGGGTCCGGGTATAGCAATCAGCCCCAGCATTTT
CASSGSGYSNQPQHF
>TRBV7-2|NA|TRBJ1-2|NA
TGTGCCAGCAGCTTCAGCCAGGGAGGAAACTATGGCTACACCTTC
CASSFSQGGNYGYTF
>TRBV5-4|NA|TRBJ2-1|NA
TGTGCCAGCAGTGCCGGGACTGAAAGATACAATGAGCAGTTCTTC
CASSAGTERYNEQFF
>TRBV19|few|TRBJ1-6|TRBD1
TGTGCCAGTAGTCCGCGGGACAGGGGGACGGTCTTCTCCTATAATTCACCCCTCCACTTT
CASSPRDRGTVFSYNSPLHF
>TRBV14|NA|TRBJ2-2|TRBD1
TGTGCCAGCAGCCCGATGGACAGGCTGTCAACCGGGGAGCTGTTTTTT
CASSPMDRLSTGELFF
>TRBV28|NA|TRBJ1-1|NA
TGTGCCAGCAGTCCTCCTGGCAGGGCCCACACTGAAGCTTTCTTT
CASSPPGRAHTEAFF
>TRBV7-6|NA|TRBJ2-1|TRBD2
TGTGCCAGCAGCTTATCTGCGGGAGGGCCCTATGAGCAGTTCTTC
CASSLSAGGPYEQFF
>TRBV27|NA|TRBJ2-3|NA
TGTGCCAGCAGTTTGGGTCGACTAGATACGCAGTATTTT
CASSLGRLDTQYF
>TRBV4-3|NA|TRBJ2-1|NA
TGCGCCAGCAGCCAAGATTTGGGCAGCTCCTACAATGAGCAGTTCTTC
CASSQDLGSSYNEQFF
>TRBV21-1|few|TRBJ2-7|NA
TGTGCCAGCAGCAAAGATAGGGGAAAAAAAGCGGGAGCATCCTACGAGCAGTACTTC
CASSKDRGKKAGASYEQYF
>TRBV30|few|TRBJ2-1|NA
TGTGCCTGGGATACCTACAATGAGCAGTTCTTC
CAWDTYNEQFF
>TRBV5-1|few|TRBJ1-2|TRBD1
TGCGCCAGCAGCCAAGACAGGGGGTCCTACACCTTC
CASSQDRGSYTF
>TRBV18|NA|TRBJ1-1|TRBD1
TGTGCCAGCTCACCGACAGGGGGAACTGAAGCTTTCTTT
CASSPTGGTEAFF
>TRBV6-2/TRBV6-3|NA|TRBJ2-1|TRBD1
TGTGCCAGCAGTTACGCAGACACAGGGGGGTACAATGAGCAGTTCTTC
CASSYADTGGYNEQFF
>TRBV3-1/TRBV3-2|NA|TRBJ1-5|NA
TGTGCCAGCAGCGCGGCACAGGGCCATCAGCCCCAGCATTTT
CASSAAQGHQPQHF
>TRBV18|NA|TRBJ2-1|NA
TGTGCCAGCTCACCACTAGAAGCTGAGAGAGAGTTCTTC
CASSPLEAEREFF
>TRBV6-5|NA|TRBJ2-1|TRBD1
TGTGCCAGCAGTACTGACAGGGTAGAGCAGTTCTTC
CASSTDRVEQFF
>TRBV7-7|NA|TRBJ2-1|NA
TGTGCCAGCAGCTTAGCGCTGGGGCAGGACAATGAGCAGTTCTTC
CASSLALGQDNEQFF
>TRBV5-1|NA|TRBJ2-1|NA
TGCGCCAGCAGCTTGGAAGGGCGGGCCGACAATGAGCAGTTCTTC
CASSLEGRADNEQFF
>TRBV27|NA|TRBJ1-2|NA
TGTGCCAGCAGTTTTTTCGGCGGGTATGGCTACACCTTC
CASSFFGGYGYTF
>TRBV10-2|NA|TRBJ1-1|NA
TGCGCCAGCAGAAACTCCGGGGGGTCGGGGGACACTGAAGCTTTCTTT
CASRNSGGSGDTEAFF
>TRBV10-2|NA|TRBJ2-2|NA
TGCGCCACCCCCCTGGGAGCCGGGGAGCTGTTTTTT
CATPLGAGELFF
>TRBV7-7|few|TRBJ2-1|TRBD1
TGTGCCAGCAGCTTGGGACAGGGGGCGAACAATGAGCAGTTCTTC
CASSLGQGANNEQFF
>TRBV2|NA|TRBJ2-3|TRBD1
TGTGCCAGCAGCGGACAGGGCCGCACAGATACGCAGTATTTT
CASSGQGRTDTQYF
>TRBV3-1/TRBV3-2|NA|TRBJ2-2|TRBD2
TGTGCCAGCAGCCAACGGGACAGGGGACTAGCGGGACCTCACACCGGGGAGCTGTTTTTT
CASSQRDRGLAGPHTGELFF
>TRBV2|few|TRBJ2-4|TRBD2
TGTGCCAGCACCCAACTAGCGGGAACGGGAAACATTCAGTACTTC
CASTQLAGTGNIQYF
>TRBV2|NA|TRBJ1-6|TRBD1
TGTGCCAGCGGCGACAGGGGAGAGTCACCCCTCCACTTT
CASGDRGESPLHF
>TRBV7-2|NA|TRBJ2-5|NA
TGTGCCAGCAGCTTAGCGCCAGGGGCTGGGGAGACCCAGTACTTC
CASSLAPGAGETQYF